This T cell receptor (beta chain) emerged from a study of cytomegalovirus exposure and HLA in healthy donors (dated by TCRdb to the late 2010s). Study-wide context: In an earlier analysis of some 610 of the donors, under 300 Gb of sequence data and 100 million or so unique TCR beta sequences from 150 million to 200 million T cells were reported. Around 320 gigabases of sequencing data and approximately 85 million unique TCR sequences were included in an early release covering roughly 600 HLA-typed donors. Of the 398 genotyped donors, approximately 81% were placed in the genetic ancestry cluster associated with self-reported Caucasian donors. The study aimed to test whether signatures of past pathogen exposure could be identified by cataloging public T cell receptors. The study used immunosequencing to profile the T cell repertoires of about 670 subjects and linked those repertoires to cytomegalovirus serostatus. In addition to the first cohort of 500 to 850 subjects, a separate validation cohort of 120 different subjects was used. The study combined high-throughput TCR immunosequencing, statistical association of individual TCRs with disease status, and machine learning to predict cytomegalovirus infection status. In a later analysis, previously published TCR beta repertoires from 600 to 850 donors were re-analyzed and high-resolution HLA genotyping was added so that TCR occurrence patterns could be studied. The later analysis used no new phenotypic data to find candidate immune exposures, relying instead on TCR beta sequences and their occurrence across donors. In an earlier analysis of over 550 of the donors, high-throughput TCR beta sequencing was used to judge whether each TCR beta V gene segment behaved as functional or pseudogenic. Donor age, sex, ethnicity and CMV serostatus were compiled alongside the repertoire data. A later genetic analysis used genome-wide SNP genotypes for about 60% of the roughly 700 donors, treating that subset as a discovery cohort. Every repertoire in the discovery cohort had been generated on one and the same sequencing platform. Both class I and class II loci were covered by HLA typing, at four-digit resolution. Typing coverage varied by locus: roughly 620-640 donors for A, B, C, DRB1 and DQB1; roughly 510 for DQA1; about 600 for DPA1; under 490 for DPB1. Because of strong linkage in the cohort, a handful of DR-DQ haplotypes were treated as single units for association and clustering. Among some 410 genotyped donors of the cohort, an average of around 240,000 unique TCR beta nucleotide sequences were sequenced per donor, roughly 20% of them non-productive.

The cohort consisted of 600 or so healthy bone marrow donors. At the time of sampling, all cohort members were nominally healthy, though unrecorded immune exposures were likely present. The donor was CMV seronegative and belonged to the group of 352 seronegative cohort members. A peripheral blood sample was provided by each donor, and peripheral blood mononuclear cells were used for TCR beta sequencing. Genomic DNA extraction from the blood cell samples was performed with the Qiagen DNeasy Blood Extraction Kit. The full study reports these points: A further reported finding was that TCR beta sequences accurately predicted the HLA-A and HLA-B alleles for most subjects in the first cohort. In a later genetic analysis, fewer N-insertions in productive TCRs were reported among donors in an Asian-associated ancestry cluster than the roughly 640-donor mean. Several of the top co-occurrence clusters appeared to be linked to parvovirus B19, influenza, CMV and Epstein-Barr virus, according to a later analysis. Linkage disequilibrium might explain the correlated functional status among segregating V segments, but an unknown experimental factor could not be excluded. A total of 164 TCR beta chains were listed by the study as associated with cytomegalovirus. An earlier analysis of approximately 600 of the donors showed that most TCR beta V segments appeared in productive rearrangements either about 87% or about 30% of the time, which broadly matched IMGT annotations. The only immune exposure information available for the cohort was CMV serostatus. The authors suggested that the approach could potentially be generalized to other disease states and immunological phenotypes. A group of highly shared sequence variants was considered likely to be a technical artifact of the sequencing pipeline. Strong co-occurrence of HLA alleles, especially DR and DQ, made assigning TCR associations to individual alleles difficult. Presence/absence analyses assumed roughly uniform sequencing depth across donors, an assumption that may not hold. A later analysis associated about 17,000 TCR beta sequences with specific HLA alleles at a false discovery rate of 0.05. In a later genetic analysis, a missense DCLRE1C variant was associated with V-gene and J-gene trimming of TCR beta chains, and the association was replicated in an independent cohort. In both the original and validation cohorts, the classifier was reported to diagnose cytomegalovirus status with high specificity and sensitivity. The earlier analysis of about 600 of the donors excluded approximately 15 rarely observed V segments, including chromosome 9 orphons, because counts were too low. While some public TCRs were present in many individuals, most TCR sequences turned up only very rarely across donors. HLA typing was unavailable for some donors at each locus, so association tests used only the typed subset. In a later analysis, HLA-associated TCR beta chains showed more clonal expansion and lower generation probabilities than non-associated chains that were equally common. Most CMV-associated TCR beta chains appeared to be HLA-restricted in a later analysis, and the HLA associations seemed to be driven largely by CMV exposure. The cohort was sequenced for TCR beta chains only, and without alpha or paired-chain data the features that could be detected were limited. Some IMGT-functional V segments, including TRBV6-2 and TRBV6-3, could not be distinguished by the 87-base-pair reads and were therefore excluded. A few of the identified cytomegalovirus-associated TCR beta chains were confirmed in vitro to be specific for cytomegalovirus antigens. In a later analysis, TCR association rates were found to vary across HLA loci, with the most associated TCRs seen for DRB1 alleles and the fewest for HLA-C alleles.

The protocol used for the library was the immunoSEQ multiplex PCR assay. The multiplex PCR relied on a mix of 60 forward primers for TCR Vbeta segments and 13 reverse primers for TCR Jbeta segments. The CDR3 region of rearranged TCR beta genes was amplified from genomic DNA by a multiplex PCR assay. The Illumina HiSeq System was used to sequence the amplified TCR beta libraries as 87-base-pair reads. The original methods were these. Across the roughly 670 repertoires, a later analysis counted approximately 75 million unique TCR beta chains, around 11 million of which were shared by at least two donors. Raw reads were error-corrected and collapsed into unique sequences with a nearest-neighbor algorithm that merged closely related sequences to remove PCR and sequencing errors. Alignment of CDR3 sequences to IMGT reference sequences was used to assign V, D and J gene segments. For a sequence to be retained, at least a six-nucleotide match to both a V gene segment and a J gene segment was required. A rearrangement counted as productive if the CDR3 had no stop codons and remained in frame with V and J, and every other rearrangement counted as non-productive. Following IMGT convention, CDR3 was defined as the stretch from the second conserved V-encoded cysteine up to the conserved J-encoded phenylalanine. The earlier analysis of about 590 of the donors excluded sequences that lacked an unambiguous match to a single V gene segment. An earlier analysis of over 450 of the donors classified V segments as functional when productive rearrangements were above 56.7% and as segregating when the standard deviation between donors was above 5%. A statistical classification framework was built for diagnosing cytomegalovirus status from the catalog of TCR beta chain sequences. A later analysis assigned V and J genes by comparing TCR nucleotide sequences with IMGT/GENE-DB human TR gene sequences. In a later analysis, CDR3 sequences and most-parsimonious VDJ recombination scenarios were assigned using the TCRdist pipeline. In a later analysis, every TCR beta chain was defined by the combination of its CDR3 amino acid sequence and its V-gene family, and reads without a unique V-gene family were dropped. As a way to deal with suspected cross-contamination and a sequencing artifact, a later analysis dropped 500 to 700 nucleotide sequences that were highly shared and had low generation probability. For each public chain, a later analysis derived a clonal expansion index from normalized ranks of inferred template counts within each repertoire. In a later analysis, generation probabilities were computed using a VDJ recombination model fitted to out-of-frame rearrangements, and the results were checked against IGoR. In a later analysis, TCR-TCR, TCR-HLA and TCR-CMV co-occurrence was scored with hypergeometric tests, and a repertoire-size bias correction was applied to TCR pairs. A later analysis estimated false discovery rates by permuting HLA or CMV assignments 20 times. A later analysis grouped co-occurring TCRs with DBSCAN, adding TCRdist sequence similarity when clustering within HLA-allele-positive subsets. Repertoires with fewer than 30,000 or more than 120,000 public chains were left out of co-occurrence clustering, as were a handful of repertoires with anomalous nucleotide sharing. TCRdb mirrors the immuneACCESS table, restricted to in-frame sequences. Some clones are absent from its copies; in checked studies, under half trace to an unresolved V gene, and the reason for the others is unknown. V and J calls and clone size are given by that table; D and trimming were obtained from the DNA. This sample comprises 140,000 or so clones, approximately 79% of them detected only once. The ten largest clones capture 1.7% of the sample.

In regard to this clone: Its antigen is unknown. No base quality information exists; no much larger clone differs at one position.

Looking up the germline V gene yields CDR1 SGHTA and CDR2 FQGNSA. Trimming takes 2 bases from V and 7 bases from J, and the germline ends sit 8 bases apart. The CDR3 contains 12 residues, cysteine and phenylalanine counted. CDR3 DNA is the only sequence kept; it has 36 bases, read in frame from the first base. Sequencing input: PBMCs. The sequence was collected from a woman in her twenties or thirties in good health and CMV-seronegative. The chain couples TRBV7-2 to TRBJ1-2; the D gene identity is not certain. The nucleotide sequence reads TGTGCCAGCAGCTTACAAGGGAGTGGCTACACCTTC. This yields the protein CASSLQGSGYTF.